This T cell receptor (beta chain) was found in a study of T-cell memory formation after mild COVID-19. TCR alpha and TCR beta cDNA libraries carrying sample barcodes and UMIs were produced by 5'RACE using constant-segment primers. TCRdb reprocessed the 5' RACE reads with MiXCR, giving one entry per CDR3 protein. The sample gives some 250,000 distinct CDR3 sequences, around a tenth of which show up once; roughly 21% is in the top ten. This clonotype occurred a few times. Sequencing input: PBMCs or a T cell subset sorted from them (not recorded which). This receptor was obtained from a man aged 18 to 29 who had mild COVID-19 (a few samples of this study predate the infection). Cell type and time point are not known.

The CDR3 region has the DNA TGTGCCAGCAGCTTAGGGGGGTCGGCCCAGTACTTC. The encoded protein is CASSLGGSAQYF. The V and J genes are TRBV7-6 and TRBJ2-5, with D perhaps assigned TRBD1 or TRBD2 (5 bases each). CDR3 size: 12 residues. The V end was cut by 1 base, the J end by 9 bases, with 9 bases between. Germline V gene data show CDR1 as SGHVS and CDR2 as FNYEAQ.